This TCR beta chain was recovered during a study of identifying expanded T cells in peripheral blood. In the case of this clone: The antigen is undetermined.

Generated by immunoSEQ multiplex PCR, the TCRdb table keeps only in-frame clones and is missing some. The table lists 60,000 or so clones, around 81% of them singletons. Study results and limitations: Across healthy donors, higher total template counts meant significantly greater roughly two-week count variance.

Healthy donors had no documented immune events, such as infections, while sampled. The TCR sequence derives from a person aged 18-69 years in good health. Sequenced material: blood.

The CDR3 here is CASSPGTSGRGYEQYF. The CDR3 bases are TGCGCCAGCAGCCCCGGGACTAGCGGGAGAGGGTACGAGCAGTACTTC. The chain has TRBV5-1 and TRBJ2-7; the match to TRBD2 covers 14 bases. From germline, CDR1 is SGHRS and CDR2 YFSETQ. V trimming: 4 bases; J trimming: 4 bases; junction bases outside the gene matches: 7. This CDR3 region has 16 residues.